Shown below are 31 T cell receptor beta chains from a single sample sequenced in a study of cytomegalovirus exposure and HLA in healthy donors. Amplification used 60 Vbeta primers and 13 Jbeta primers. Repertoires were generated with immunoSEQ multiplex PCR, while TCRdb's copy carries only in-frame clones and drops some. The sample lists some 150,000 clones, 70% to 80% seen once, with around 1.5% in the top ten. Source material: PBMCs. The receptors shown here come from a female donor in good health and CMV-seronegative.

J is TRBJ2-2 and V is TRBV5-4; the D gene is possibly TRBD2 (6 bases). The V end lost 3 bases, the J end lost 8 bases, and 20 bases lay between the germline ends. In germline, CDR1 is SGHNT, CDR2 YYREEE (reference sequence). The CDR3 has 16 residues. CDR3 sequence: CASSWEATMGPGELFF. The CDR3, as DNA: TGTGCCAGCAGCTGGGAGGCTACGATGGGCCCGGGGGAGCTGTTTTTT.

V gene TRBV5-1 combines with J gene TRBJ2-2, with D maybe TRBD1 (6 bases). The CDR3 length is 16 residues. Trimming removed 7 bases from V and 0 bases from J, with 16 bases in between. CDR1 is SGHRS and CDR2 is YFSETQ in the germline V gene. CDR3 DNA sequence: TGCGCCAGCTCCCTCGGTACAGGGACGAACACCGGGGAGCTGTTTTTT. It specifies CASSLGTGTNTGELFF.

The chain links TRBV6-1 to TRBJ1-2; perhaps TRBD1 as D (6 bases). CDR1 and CDR2 from the germline V gene are MNHNS and SASEGT. CDR3 size: 15 residues. Trimming removed 2 bases from V and 5 bases from J, with 15 bases in between. This chain's CDR3 is CASSERQGSGYGYTF. CDR3 nucleotide sequence: TGTGCCAGCAGTGAAAGGCAGGGGTCGGGGTATGGCTACACCTTC.

V is TRBV28 and J is TRBJ2-5; D gene unclear. The J call may be in error: the DNA end matches TRBJ2-7 better. CDR3 length: 14 residues. Germline values: CDR1 MDHEN, CDR2 SYDVKM. The CDR3 protein is CASKASSSPYEQYF. The CDR3 DNA follows: TGTGCCAGCAAAGCGTCCTCCTCCCCCTACGAGCAGTACTTC.

V usage is TRBV15 and J usage is TRBJ2-2, with D possibly matching TRBD2 (6 bases). In germline, CDR1 is LNHNV, CDR2 YYDKDF (reference sequence). CDR3 length equals 18 residues. V dropped 2 bases and J dropped 1 base, with 17 bases sitting between them. The CDR3 DNA follows: TGTGCCACCAGCAGACCCAGAGAAGGGGACTGGAACACCGGGGAGCTGTTTTTT. Amino acid sequence: CATSRPREGDWNTGELFF. Full variable domain (outside the CDR3, taken from reference TRBV15 and TRBJ2-2): DAMVIQNPRYQVTQFGKPVTLSCSQTLNHNVMYWYQQKSSQAPKLLFHYYDKDFNNEADTPDNFQSRRPNTSFCFLDIRSPGLGDTAMYLCATSRPREGDWNTGELFFGEGSRLTVL.

The CDR3: CASSVSIQINYGYTF. CDR3 nucleotide sequence: TGTGCCAGCAGCGTTTCAATTCAGATTAACTATGGCTACACCTTC. This chain connects TRBV6-1 to TRBJ1-2, with D unresolved. Germline CDR1 reads MNHNS; CDR2 reads SASEGT. CDR3 length equals 15 residues. The V and J ends lost 6 bases and 1 base respectively, with 15 bases between them.

The chain couples TRBV27 to TRBJ1-5, with unresolved D. The germline V and J ends were trimmed by 6 bases and 4 bases, with 10 bases remaining between them. The CDR3 extends over 13 amino acids. CDR1 MNHEY and CDR2 SMNVEV come from the germline V gene (reference sequence). DNA of the CDR3: TGTGCCAGCAGGGCCGGAGTGAATCAGCCCCAGCATTTT. Encoded protein: CASRAGVNQPQHF.

This clone has a single count. This sequence joins TRBV10-3 and TRBJ1-6, with 10 bases matching TRBD1. Germline loops: CDR1 ENHRY, CDR2 SYGVKD. Germline trimming cut 0 bases from V and 0 bases from J; bases unmatched to any gene: 8. The length of the CDR3 is 20 residues. CDR3 loop: CAISESRGQGTSSYNSPLHF. CDR3 DNA: TGTGCCATCAGTGAGTCGAGGGGACAGGGGACGAGCTCCTATAATTCACCCCTCCACTTT.

This clone was detected only once. The chain links TRBV7-8 to TRBJ1-2; possible D gene TRBD1, 6 bases. Trimming removed 6 bases from V and 6 bases from J, with 17 bases in between. Germline assignment: CDR1 SGHVS and CDR2 FQNEAQ. CDR3 length: 14 residues. CDR3 coding DNA: TGTGCCAGCAGTCCAACCGGGACAAGCGATGGCTACACCTTC. It encodes CASSPTGTSDGYTF.

V is TRBV11-2 and J is TRBJ1-6, with D uncertain. The CDR3 runs 15 residues. V lost 0 bases, J lost 4 bases, and 7 bases lay in between. The germline CDR1 and CDR2 sequences are SGHAT and FQNNGV. The CDR3: CASSLERVYNSPLHF. For the CDR3, the DNA is TGTGCCAGCAGCTTAGAACGGGTTTATAATTCACCCCTCCACTTT.

The chain is built from TRBV5-1 and TRBJ2-2; the match to TRBD1 covers 7 bases. Germline lookup yields CDR1 SGHRS and CDR2 YFSETQ. V lost 4 bases to trimming and J lost 5 bases; unmatched junction nucleotides: 5. The CDR3 covers 14 residues. CDR3 sequence (DNA): TGCGCCAGCAGCGTAGGACAGGTTACCGGGGAGCTGTTTTTT. Translating gives CASSVGQVTGELFF.

The chain uses TRBV19 and TRBJ2-7; maybe TRBD2 (7 bases). CDR1 and CDR2 (germline): LNHDA, SQIVND (reference sequence). The CDR3 is 12 residues long. V was pared by 7 bases and J by 7 bases, with 14 bases between. In DNA, the CDR3 is TGTGCCAGTACCACCGGGGGGCTTGAGCAGTACTTC. This gives the protein CASTTGGLEQYF. Looking up the rest from reference TRBV19 and TRBJ2-7 gives the full variable domain: DGGITQSPKYLFRKEGQNVTLSCEQNLNHDAMYWYRQDPGQGLRLIYYSQIVNDFQKGDIAEGYSVSREKKESFPLTVTSAQKNPTAFYLCASTTGGLEQYFGPGTRLTVT.

The rearrangement uses TRBV7-8 and TRBJ2-7; 7 positions match TRBD1. V lost 1 base to trimming and J lost 2 bases; unmatched junction nucleotides: 8. The length of the CDR3 is 16 residues. Germline V gene data show CDR1 as SGHVS and CDR2 as FQNEAQ. The CDR3 is CASSLVTGQRTYEQYF. Here the CDR3 DNA reads TGTGCCAGCAGCTTAGTTACGGGACAGAGGACCTACGAGCAGTACTTC.

On this clone itself: Other DNA sequences within the sample encode an identical CDR3. The chain combines TRBV5-1 with TRBJ2-3, with TRBD1 identical over 7 bases. The CDR3 covers 14 residues. V lost 4 bases and J lost 1; bases outside the gene matches: 3. CDR1 is SGHRS, CDR2 YFSETQ, per germline. The CDR3 nucleotides read TGCGCCAGCAGCCCCGGACAGGGCACAGATACGCAGTATTTT. This encodes CASSPGQGTDTQYF.

This rearrangement joins TRBV28 to TRBJ2-2; a weak D match, TRBD2 (5 bases). V lost 8 bases and J lost 2, with 12 bases in between. CDR1 is MDHEN and CDR2 is SYDVKM in the germline V gene. The length of the CDR3 is 14 residues. The CDR3 here is CASDGLFNTGELFF. The DNA of the CDR3 is TGTGCCAGCGATGGACTTTTTAACACCGGGGAGCTGTTTTTT.

The sample holds a few counts of this clone. This sequence joins TRBV9 and TRBJ1-3; 8 bases agree with TRBD1. CDR1 SGDLS and CDR2 YYNGEE come from the germline V gene. CDR3 length: 15 amino acids. V lost 5 bases and J lost 0; bases outside the gene matches: 4. The CDR3 region is CASSRTGGSGNTIYF. The CDR3 region has the DNA TGTGCCAGCAGTCGAACAGGGGGCTCTGGAAACACCATATATTTT. The full variable domain, rest sourced from reference TRBV9 and TRBJ1-3, is DSGVTQTPKHLITATGQRVTLRCSPRSGDLSVYWYQQSLDQGLQFLIQYYNGEERAKGNILERFSAQQFPDLHSELNLSSLELGDSALYFCASSRTGGSGNTIYFGEGSWLTVV.

The CDR3 bases are TGTGCCAGCAGGCTGGGACAGGGTACCCTCCACTTT. It encodes CASRLGQGTLHF. The genes are TRBV2 and TRBJ1-6; TRBD1 agrees at 9 bases. CDR1 and CDR2 from the germline V gene are SNHLY and FYNNEI. V dropped 6 bases and J dropped 14; count of bases not matched to a gene: 5. The CDR3 totals 12 residues. The complete variable domain, with remaining parts taken from reference TRBV2 and TRBJ1-6, reads EPEVTQTPSHQVTQMGQEVILRCVPISNHLYFYWYRQILGQKVEFLVSFYNNEISEKSEIFDDQFSVERPDGSNFTLKIRSTKLEDSAMYFCASRLGQGTLHFGNGTRLTVT.

The genes are TRBV6-5 and TRBJ1-2, with D possibly matching TRBD1 (6 bases). V was pared by 2 bases and J by 1 base, with 14 bases between. The CDR3 is 16 amino acids. Germline CDR1 reads MNHEY; CDR2 reads SVGAGI. In DNA form, the CDR3 reads TGTGCCAGCAGTTACCTTAGGGGGGGCAGTAACTATGGCTACACCTTC. It specifies CASSYLRGGSNYGYTF.

DNA of the CDR3: TGTGCCAGCAGCGCGGGGACTAGCGTAGGGGATGAGCAGTTCTTC. This sequence encodes CASSAGTSVGDEQFF. The chain links TRBV9 to TRBJ2-1; 10 bases match TRBD2. CDR3 size: 15 residues. V lost 3 bases, J lost 8 bases, and 8 bases stayed unmatched. Germline assignment: CDR1 SGDLS and CDR2 YYNGEE. The variable domain in full, with the rest retrieved from reference TRBV9 and TRBJ2-1, is DSGVTQTPKHLITATGQRVTLRCSPRSGDLSVYWYQQSLDQGLQFLIQYYNGEERAKGNILERFSAQQFPDLHSELNLSSLELGDSALYFCASSAGTSVGDEQFFGPGTRLTVL.

The CDR3 spells CASSPTGGTEAFF. CDR3 bases: TGTGCCAGCAGCCCGACAGGGGGGACTGAAGCTTTCTTT. This chain joins TRBV11-3 and TRBJ1-1, with 9 bases fitting TRBD1. Germline loops: CDR1 SGHNT, CDR2 YENEEA. Germline trimming cut 5 bases from V and 5 bases from J; bases unmatched to any gene: 3. The CDR3 is made up of 13 amino acids.

V gene TRBV2 combines with J gene TRBJ2-7, with TRBD1 matching over 7 bases. The CDR3 runs to 16 residues. CDR1 and CDR2 (germline): SNHLY, FYNNEI. V lost 6 bases and J lost 3; bases outside the gene matches: 14. The CDR3 DNA sequence: TGTGCCAGCAGCGTTGCCGGGACAGAGGTCAGCTACGAGCAGTACTTC. It codes for CASSVAGTEVSYEQYF.

The chain joins TRBV11-2 to TRBJ2-7; weak D call: TRBD1 (6 bases). Deletions cut 5 bases from V and 0 bases from J, with 20 bases between. The germline gives CDR1 SGHAT, CDR2 FQNNGV. The CDR3 sequence is 17 residues long. CDR3 bases: TGTGCCAGCAGCCCCCGGGACCGCAGGGACAACTCCTACGAGCAGTACTTC. This gives the protein CASSPRDRRDNSYEQYF.

The sample holds a few counts of this clone. The rearrangement links TRBV5-6 to TRBJ1-4; 7 bases are a match to TRBD1. The CDR3 loop spans 16 amino acids. The V gene's germline CDR1 is SGHDT and CDR2 YYEEEE. With V trimmed by 2 bases and J by 5 bases, 9 bases remained unmatched. The CDR3 sequence is CASSFRDSYFNEKLFF. The DNA for the CDR3 is TGTGCCAGCAGCTTCCGGGACAGCTACTTCAATGAAAAACTGTTTTTT.

This chain connects TRBV4-2 to TRBJ1-6, with D uncertain. Germline-derived CDR1 and CDR2 are LGHNA and YNFKEQ. This CDR3 has 17 amino acids. Trimming removed 1 base at V and 0 bases at J, with 10 bases between. This chain's CDR3 is CASSQGPPSSYNSPLHF. CDR3 coding DNA: TGTGCCAGCAGCCAAGGTCCCCCGAGCTCCTATAATTCACCCCTCCACTTT.

This chain joins TRBV30 and TRBJ2-7; TRBD2 agrees at 7 bases. CDR3 length equals 15 residues. Germline CDR1 is GTSNPN and CDR2 is SVGIG (reference sequence). V shed 2 bases and J 2 bases; nucleotides not matched to a gene: 9. The CDR3 here is CAWSYFQGGTYEQYF. For the CDR3, the DNA is TGTGCCTGGAGTTATTTCCAGGGAGGGACCTACGAGCAGTACTTC.

The genes are TRBV7-9 and TRBJ2-7; 7 bases line up with TRBD1. In germline, CDR1 is SEHNR, CDR2 FQNEAQ (reference sequence). Trimming removed 5 bases from V and 7 bases from J; junction bases left unmatched: 14. This CDR3 has 15 residues. The CDR3 DNA follows: TGTGCCAGCAGCCCGTCGGGACAGTTTTTTCCGGAGCAGTACTTC. It codes for CASSPSGQFFPEQYF.

V gene TRBV14 combines with J gene TRBJ2-7, with TRBD1 matching over 9 bases. After removal of 5 bases from V and 1 base from J, the junction contained 6 bases not matched to a gene. Germline values: CDR1 SGHDN, CDR2 FVKESK. CDR3 length: 15 residues. The CDR3 DNA is TGTGCCAGCAGCTCACAGGGGGCCCGATCCTACGAGCAGTACTTC. It specifies CASSSQGARSYEQYF.

The chain combines TRBV28 with TRBJ1-3, with 9 bases aligning to TRBD1. Germline CDR1 reads MDHEN; CDR2 reads SYDVKM. CDR3 length: 18 amino acids. Trimming took 5 bases from V and 2 from J; bases not matched to a gene: 13. CDR3 protein: CASSKSGQGIVAGNTIYF. The CDR3 DNA reads as TGTGCCAGCAGTAAATCGGGACAGGGAATAGTCGCTGGAAACACCATATATTTT.

About this clone: One end of the junction is discordant with germline, which a read error may explain. CDR3 sequence reads: CASRHSGVFYGCTF. In DNA, the CDR3 is TGCGCCAGCAGGCATTCAGGCGTCTTCTATGGCTGCACCTTC. This chain links TRBV5-1 with TRBJ1-2; D is ambiguous. Germline V gene lookup returns CDR1 SGHRS and CDR2 YFSETQ. The CDR3 loop spans 14 amino acids.

Concerning this clone: A read error may be the cause here, since a much bigger clone is one base away. The V gene is TRBV2, the J gene TRBJ2-2; 9 nucleotides agree with TRBD1. CDR1 is SNHLY, CDR2 FYNNEI, per germline. This CDR3 is built from 15 residues. The J segment lost 0 bases and the V segment lost 4 bases, leaving 0 bases of the junction unmatched. The CDR3 is CASSGTGANTGELFF. The CDR3 DNA sequence: TGTGCCAGCAGTGGGACAGGGGCGAACACCGGGGAGCTGTTTTTT.

This chain joins TRBV21-1 and TRBJ1-5. TRBV21-1 has pseudogene status. The CDR3 loop spans 18 amino acids. The CDR3 protein is CASSKEMARGSSNQPQHF. The CDR3 DNA sequence: TGTGCCAGCAGCAAAGAAATGGCTCGGGGGAGTAGCAATCAGCCCCAGCATTTT.